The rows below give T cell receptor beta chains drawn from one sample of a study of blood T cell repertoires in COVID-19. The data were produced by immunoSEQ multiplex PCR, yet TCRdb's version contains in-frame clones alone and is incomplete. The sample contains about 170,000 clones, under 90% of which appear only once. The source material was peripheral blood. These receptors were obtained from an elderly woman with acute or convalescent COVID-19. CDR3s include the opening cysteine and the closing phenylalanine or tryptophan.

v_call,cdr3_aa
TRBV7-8,CASSLYRESYEQYF
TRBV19,CASSPEGQLGYTF
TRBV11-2,CASSLVRQGPYEQYF
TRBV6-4,CASSDSGLAGGNNEQFF
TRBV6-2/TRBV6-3,CASSYSIGAGVGYEQYF
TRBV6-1,CASSEQGTGANVLTF
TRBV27,CASRSSTGGNIQYF
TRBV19,CASSIWATNYGYTF
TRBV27,CASSFLDPGTGGYEQYF
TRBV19,CASSMDGTGNDEQFF
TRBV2,CASSVEGAPSVYGYTF
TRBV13,CASSSRTGTGELFF
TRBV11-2,CASSFSDTQYF
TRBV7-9,CASSLGRGTLQEKLFF
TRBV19,CASSPWRDGDSPLHF
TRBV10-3,CAISEPGQGDEKLFF
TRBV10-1,CASSPQQGGRSDTQYF
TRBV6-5,CASSYSSGYGNTIYF
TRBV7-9,CASSKDTYSGNTIYF
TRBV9,CASSVAGQGAKNIQYF
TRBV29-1,CSVGTVAGQPQHF
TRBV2,CASSYLTSGGHDEQYF
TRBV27,CASSSLTSIYNEQFF
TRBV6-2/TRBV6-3,CASSGKRTANQPQHF
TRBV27,CASSLWGSAGNQPQHF
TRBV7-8,CASSSPPLAKNIQYF
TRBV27,CASSSRDIPYEQYF
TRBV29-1,CSVGVRDRGGDTQYF
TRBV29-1,CSVGRTGGDTQYF
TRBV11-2,CASSQFGLAATDTQYF
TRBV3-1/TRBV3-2,CASSQPSGARRWQFF
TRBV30,CAWRNPPVNEKLFF
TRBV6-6,CASSYSEVHEKLFF
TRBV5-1,CASSLGQSSGNTIYF
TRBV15,CATSRDPGNGNEAFF
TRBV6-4,CASSEGGWNSPLHF
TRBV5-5,CASSLRSSGVNYEQYF
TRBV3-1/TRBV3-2,CASSTGLAVPRAQYF
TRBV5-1,CASSAAGQYTEAFF
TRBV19,CASSDSDNEKLFF
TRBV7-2,CASSPGGGYEKQYF
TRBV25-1,CASSEFAGAGETQYF
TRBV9,CASSVAPQGNNSPLHF
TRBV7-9,CASSHSGTFSYEQYF
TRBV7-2,CASSLRSENSPLHF
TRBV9,CASSLPDSNEQFF
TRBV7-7,CASSFSGGGTDTQYF
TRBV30,CAWSVLAGGGEQYF
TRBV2,CASRAGSARDTQYF
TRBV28,CASTLQGNTEAFF
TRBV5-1,CASSEGLRDEQFF
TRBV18,CASSPGTEQQFF
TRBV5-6,CASSLNSGRYEQYF
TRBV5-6,CASSLEGGPYNEQFF
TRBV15,CATSTRDSANTEAFF